This TCR beta chain was recovered during a study of blood T cell repertoires in COVID-19. On the study more broadly: Acute-phase and convalescent COVID-19 samples originated in the United States, Italy and Spain. The analysed material was cDNA or gDNA that came from T cells, B-cell-depleted T cells, or PBMCs.

Per the authors' pipeline: Reference gene primer amplification yielded estimated nucleated cell counts. Sequenced by immunoSEQ multiplex PCR; TCRdb stores in-frame clones only, minus some. V and J calls and clone size come straight from that table; D and trimming were deduced from the DNA. The sample records under 300,000 clones, approximately 82% being singletons. The sample taken for sequencing was peripheral blood. The receptor's source is a woman in her late teens or twenties with acute or convalescent COVID-19.

The CDR3 region is CASSFVGAGRAYNEQFF. CDR3 DNA sequence: TGTGCCAGCAGCTTCGTCGGGGCGGGACGGGCCTACAATGAGCAGTTCTTC. This chain joins TRBV7-2 and TRBJ2-1; perhaps TRBD2 as D (6 bases). V lost 3 bases, J lost 2 bases, and 17 bases lay in between. This CDR3 is 17 amino acids long. Germline V gene data show CDR1 as SGHTA and CDR2 as FQGNSA.